Listed here are 29 T cell receptor beta chains from one sample, sequenced in a study of cytomegalovirus exposure and HLA in healthy donors. Primers: 60 Vbeta forward and 13 Jbeta reverse. Assay used: immunoSEQ multiplex PCR; TCRdb lists only in-frame clones, some missing. The repertoire has some 89,000 clones, roughly 81% of them found once; the top ten carry 1.9%. Source material: PBMCs. These receptors were taken from a woman aged 25 to 39 in good health and CMV-seronegative.

The genes are TRBV10-2 and TRBJ2-3; tentatively, D is TRBD2 (6 bases). Germline V gives CDR1 WSHSY, CDR2 SAAADI. Trimming took off 2 bases at V and 3 bases at J, with 12 bases between the two ends. This CDR3 has 15 amino acids. The CDR3 loop reads CASSEGGGWTDTQYF. CDR3 nucleotide sequence: TGCGCCAGCAGTGAGGGTGGGGGGTGGACAGATACGCAGTATTTT.

The chain links TRBV27 to TRBJ2-5; D gene unclear. V lost 4 bases and J 5 bases, leaving 11 bases between the germline ends. Germline CDR1 is MNHEY and CDR2 is SMNVEV (reference sequence). This CDR3 is 13 amino acids long. The CDR3 nucleotides read TGTGCCAGCAGTTCCTACTCTTGGGAGACCCAGTACTTC. The encoded protein is CASSSYSWETQYF.

The chain links TRBV7-9 to TRBJ2-7, with TRBD2 identical over 9 bases. V gave up 4 bases and J gave up 2 bases; unmatched junction bases: 6. The CDR3 is 15 residues long. Germline V gene sequence: CDR1 SEHNR, CDR2 FQNEAQ (reference sequence). The CDR3 sequence is CASSSGGLAPYEQYF. CDR3 bases: TGTGCCAGCAGCTCAGGGGGACTAGCACCCTACGAGCAGTACTTC.

This chain joins TRBV5-8 and TRBJ1-2, with 9 bases that match TRBD1. Trimming cost V 7 bases and J 9 bases; bases outside gene matches: 4. Germline loops: CDR1 SGHTS, CDR2 YDEGEE. The CDR3 runs 11 residues. The CDR3 region has the DNA TGTGCCAGCTCTGGACAGGGGAGCTACACCTTC. Its protein product is CASSGQGSYTF.

The chain employs TRBV5-4 and TRBJ2-3; 8 bases are a match to TRBD2. The J segment lost 4 bases and the V segment lost 4 bases, leaving 11 bases of the junction unmatched. This CDR3 spans 16 amino acids. The germline CDR1 and CDR2 sequences are SGHNT and YYREEE (reference sequence). The CDR3 DNA reads as TGTGCCAGCAGCCGTGCTCCCGGGAGGGCCCCAGATACGCAGTATTTT. This gives the protein CASSRAPGRAPDTQYF. Based on the CDR3 plus reference TRBV5-4 and TRBJ2-3, the full variable domain is ETGVTQSPTHLIKTRGQQVTLRCSSQSGHNTVSWYQQALGQGPQFIFQYYREEENGRGNFPPRFSGLQFPNYSSELNVNALELDDSALYLCASSRAPGRAPDTQYFGPGTRLTVL.

Notes on this clone: At one end, the junction sequence differs from germline, possibly due to a read error. The chain links TRBV7-9 to TRBJ2-6; 13 bases map to TRBD2. The germline V gene encodes CDR1 SEHNR and CDR2 FQNEAQ (reference sequence). The CDR3 length is 19 residues. CDR3 sequence reads: CSSSAWGGTSGTGANVLTF. In DNA, the CDR3 is TGTTCCAGCAGCGCATGGGGGGGGACTAGCGGGACTGGGGCCAACGTCCTGACTTTC. Full variable domain (rest looked up from reference TRBV7-9 and TRBJ2-6): DTGVSQNPRHKITKRGQNVTFRCDPISEHNRLYWYRQTLGQGPEFLTYFQNEAQLEKSRLLSDRFSAERPKGSFSTLEIQRTEQGDSAMYLCSSSAWGGTSGTGANVLTFGAGSRLTVL.

V and J are TRBV5-1 and TRBJ2-1; weak D call: TRBD2 (6 bases). The V gene's germline CDR1 is SGHRS and CDR2 YFSETQ. Trimming pared 2 bases from V and 6 bases from J, leaving 12 bases between. The CDR3 totals 14 residues. The CDR3 DNA follows: TGCGCCAGCAGCTTTTTGCGGGACTCCAATGAGCAGTTCTTC. Encoded protein: CASSFLRDSNEQFF.

The V call is TRBV7-8, the J call TRBJ2-1, with D uncertain. V lost 4 bases and J lost 4, with 8 bases in between. Per the germline V gene, CDR1 is SGHVS and CDR2 is FQNEAQ. CDR3 length: 13 amino acids. The CDR3 DNA follows: TGTGCCAGCAGCTATTCCAGTTACAATGAGCAGTTCTTC. Translating gives CASSYSSYNEQFF. The full variable domain, its missing parts supplied by reference TRBV7-8 and TRBJ2-1, is GAGVSQSPRYKVAKRGQDVALRCDPISGHVSLFWYQQALGQGPEFLTYFQNEAQLDKSGLPSDRFFAERPEGSVSTLKIQRTQQEDSAVYLCASSYSSYNEQFFGPGTRLTVL.

This clone was seen only once. This chain connects TRBV7-6 to TRBJ1-1; unclear D gene. Per germline, CDR1 SGHVS and CDR2 FNYEAQ. This CDR3 contains 13 residues. V shed 5 bases and J shed 4 bases, with 11 bases lying between them. The CDR3 coding sequence is TGTGCCAGCAGCCTGGGGAGAACCACTGAAGCTTTCTTT. Its translation: CASSLGRTTEAFF.

This chain joins TRBV25-1 and TRBJ2-7, with D possibly being TRBD1 (6 bases). CDR3 length equals 12 residues. CDR1 and CDR2 from the germline V gene are MGHDK and SYGVNS. Trimming took off 7 bases at V and 5 bases at J, with 12 bases between the two ends. The DNA of the CDR3 is TGTGCCAGCACTCAGGGGCCCAACGAGCAGTACTTC. It is translated as CASTQGPNEQYF.

The chain uses TRBV2 and TRBJ2-7; 9 nucleotides line up with TRBD2. The CDR3 sequence is 18 residues long. The V gene's germline CDR1 is SNHLY and CDR2 FYNNEI. The junction had 15 bases not matched to a gene; V was cut back by 6 bases and J by 0 bases. Here the CDR3 reads CASRLSRTSALSSYEQYF. CDR3 in DNA: TGTGCCAGCAGGCTTTCGCGGACTAGCGCCTTGAGCTCCTACGAGCAGTACTTC.

The gene calls are TRBV29-1 and TRBJ2-7, with TRBD1 identical over 8 bases. Germline V lookup: CDR1 SQVTM, CDR2 ANQGSEA. This CDR3 comprises 15 residues. Germline trimming cut 1 base from V and 5 bases from J; bases unmatched to any gene: 10. The CDR3 protein is CSVEGQGSLGDEQYF. CDR3 coding DNA: TGCAGCGTTGAAGGACAGGGGAGCCTAGGGGACGAGCAGTACTTC.

This chain connects TRBV5-4 to TRBJ2-3; 7 nucleotides align to TRBD1. Germline V gene lookup returns CDR1 SGHNT and CDR2 YYREEE (reference sequence). This CDR3 is 16 amino acids long. After removal of 4 bases from V and 0 bases from J, the junction contained 8 bases not matched to a gene. The CDR3, as DNA: TGTGCCAGCAGCCGGTCCAGGACAGGAAGCACAGATACGCAGTATTTT. Protein product: CASSRSRTGSTDTQYF.

This chain connects TRBV5-1 to TRBJ2-1; perhaps TRBD2 as D (6 bases). Germline lookup yields CDR1 SGHRS and CDR2 YFSETQ. V was cut by 0 bases and J by 7 bases, with 23 bases left in between. There are 18 residues in the CDR3. Written as DNA, the CDR3 is TGCGCCAGCAGCTTGGCCCCTGGGTTGGGCGCGGGGAGTAATGAGCAGTTCTTC. It yields the protein CASSLAPGLGAGSNEQFF.

This chain uses TRBV6-4 with TRBJ2-1, with 12 bases matching TRBD2. Germline V gives CDR1 MRHNA, CDR2 SNTAGT. V shed 0 bases, J shed 2 bases, and the junction held 8 bases outside the gene matches. The CDR3 runs to 19 residues. In DNA, the CDR3 is TGTGCCAGCAGTGACTCGAGGGGCACTAGCGGGGGGACCTACAATGAGCAGTTCTTC. Its protein product is CASSDSRGTSGGTYNEQFF.

The rearrangement uses TRBV7-9 and TRBJ1-5; D is unclear. CDR1 and CDR2 from the germline V gene are SEHNR and FQNEAQ (reference sequence). V lost 4 bases, J lost 9 bases, and 19 bases lay in between. This CDR3 has 15 amino acids. The CDR3: CASSSLGPGDGPQHF. CDR3 in DNA: TGTGCCAGCAGCTCTCTCGGGCCGGGAGATGGGCCCCAGCATTTT.

The genes are TRBV15 and TRBJ2-1; TRBD1 might be the D (6 bases). Germline loops: CDR1 LNHNV, CDR2 YYDKDF (reference sequence). The CDR3 covers 14 residues. V was trimmed by 3 bases and J by 10 bases, leaving 16 bases between them. The chain's CDR3 is CATSSDQGSGEQFF. Written as DNA, the CDR3 is TGTGCCACCAGCAGTGATCAGGGGTCGGGGGAGCAGTTCTTC.

This clone has a handful of counts. CDR3 residues: CASSPRQGSTDTQYF. The CDR3 DNA is TGTGCCAGCTCACCGCGACAGGGGTCCACAGATACGCAGTATTTT. This chain joins TRBV18 and TRBJ2-3, with TRBD1 matching 8 bases. J lost 2 bases, V lost 3 bases, and 4 bases had no gene match. Germline CDR1 is KGHSH and CDR2 is LQKENI. The CDR3 is 15 amino acids. Full variable domain (outside the CDR3, taken from reference TRBV18 and TRBJ2-3): NAGVMQNPRHLVRRRGQEARLRCSPMKGHSHVYWYRQLPEEGLKFMVYLQKENIIDESGMPKERFSAEFPKEGPSILRIQQVVRGDSAAYFCASSPRQGSTDTQYFGPGTRLTVL.

This sequence joins TRBV6-1 and TRBJ2-7; D gene ambiguous. The V gene's germline CDR1 is MNHNS and CDR2 SASEGT. The ends were cut back, 7 bases at V and 0 bases at J, with 13 bases in the middle. The CDR3 runs 14 residues. CDR3 in amino acids: CASISPDASYEQYF. The CDR3 nucleotides read TGTGCCAGCATCTCCCCAGATGCCTCCTACGAGCAGTACTTC.

V gene TRBV9 combines with J gene TRBJ2-1, with TRBD1 identical over 11 bases. The germline V gene has CDR1 SGDLS and CDR2 YYNGEE. Germline trimming cut 4 bases from V and 7 bases from J; bases unmatched to any gene: 10. This CDR3 comprises 16 residues. CDR3 amino acids: CASSRSGTGGLNEQFF. For the CDR3, the DNA is TGTGCCAGCAGCAGATCCGGGACAGGGGGTTTGAATGAGCAGTTCTTC. The whole variable domain, filled in from reference TRBV9 and TRBJ2-1, reads DSGVTQTPKHLITATGQRVTLRCSPRSGDLSVYWYQQSLDQGLQFLIQYYNGEERAKGNILERFSAQQFPDLHSELNLSSLELGDSALYFCASSRSGTGGLNEQFFGPGTRLTVL.

J is TRBJ2-1 and V is TRBV5-4; D not resolved. Between the trimmed V and J ends, which lost 3 bases and 0 bases, there was a span of 4 bases. CDR3 size: 13 residues. Germline lookup yields CDR1 SGHNT and CDR2 YYREEE (reference sequence). The CDR3 DNA is TGTGCCAGCAGCTCTAGCTCCTACAATGAGCAGTTCTTC. The encoded protein is CASSSSSYNEQFF.

In this sample, this clone turned up once. The chain recombines TRBV19 with TRBJ2-1, with D perhaps matching TRBD2 (7 bases). The CDR3 contains 16 residues. Trimming cost V 1 base and J 0 bases, with 10 bases left between them. Germline V gives CDR1 LNHDA, CDR2 SQIVND (reference sequence). The CDR3 spells CASSIARGASYNEQFF. The CDR3 DNA reads as TGTGCCAGTAGTATAGCCCGGGGGGCCTCCTACAATGAGCAGTTCTTC.

The V and J genes are TRBV6-5 and TRBJ1-2; D possibly corresponds to TRBD1 (5 bases). This CDR3 has 13 amino acids. Between the trimmed V and J ends, which lost 0 bases and 6 bases, there was a span of 8 bases. CDR1 MNHEY and CDR2 SVGAGI come from the germline V gene. The CDR3 here is CASSYSGLNGYTF. CDR3 DNA sequence: TGTGCCAGCAGTTACTCGGGGCTGAATGGCTACACCTTC.

V gene TRBV7-3 combines with J gene TRBJ1-2; 9 bases are a match to TRBD1. CDR1 and CDR2 from the germline V gene are SGHTA and FQGTGA. CDR3 length: 14 residues. Trimming removed 0 bases from V and 7 bases from J; junction bases left unmatched: 3. CDR3 sequence reads: CASSLTGTGLGYTF. The DNA for the CDR3 is TGTGCCAGCAGCTTAACGGGGACAGGGCTTGGCTACACCTTC.

The chain has TRBV11-3 and TRBJ2-1, with TRBD2 matching 9 bases. The ends lost 1 base at V and 8 bases at J; junction bases unmatched: 6. Germline V lookup: CDR1 SGHNT, CDR2 YENEEA. CDR3 length equals 15 residues. The CDR3 nucleotides read TGTGCCAGCAGCTTAGGCGGGAGGGCTGGATATGAGCAGTTCTTC. As protein: CASSLGGRAGYEQFF.

The chain recombines TRBV6-6 with TRBJ2-7, with D possibly matching TRBD1 (5 bases). Between the trimmed V and J ends, which lost 7 bases and 1 base, there was a span of 17 bases. The germline CDR1 and CDR2 sequences are MNHNY and SVGAGI (reference sequence). This CDR3 comprises 15 residues. The CDR3 coding sequence is TGTGCCAGCACCCCGCCGGGTCGACAGTCCTACGAGCAGTACTTC. Residues: CASTPPGRQSYEQYF.

CDR3 nucleotide sequence: TGTGCCAGCAGCTTCACTGGTCCGGGGGGCTACACCTTC. Encoded protein: CASSFTGPGGYTF. The chain joins TRBV7-2 to TRBJ1-2; the D is unclear. Germline CDR1 SGHTA, CDR2 FQGNSA. The germline V and J ends were trimmed by 3 bases and 8 bases, with 13 bases remaining between them. The CDR3 consists of 13 residues. Looking up the rest from reference TRBV7-2 and TRBJ1-2 gives the full variable domain: GAGVSQSPSNKVTEKGKDVELRCDPISGHTALYWYRQSLGQGLEFLIYFQGNSAPDKSGLPSDRFSAERTGGSVSTLTIQRTQQEDSAVYLCASSFTGPGGYTFGSGTRLTVV.

This chain links TRBV7-9 with TRBJ2-3; D is undetermined. Germline V gives CDR1 SEHNR, CDR2 FQNEAQ (reference sequence). The V end was cut by 5 bases, the J end by 6 bases, with 24 bases between. CDR3 size: 17 residues. CDR3 sequence reads: CASSPKALVGIRDTQYF. CDR3 sequence (DNA): TGTGCCAGCAGCCCCAAGGCCCTAGTTGGCATTCGGGATACGCAGTATTTT.

This rearrangement joins TRBV27 to TRBJ1-1, with D possibly being TRBD1 (5 bases). Germline CDR1 and CDR2: MNHEY and SMNVEV (reference sequence). V was trimmed by 8 bases and J by 7 bases, leaving 11 bases between them. The length of the CDR3 is 11 residues. Here the CDR3 reads CASVTGFEAFF. As DNA, the CDR3 is TGTGCCAGCGTTACAGGATTTGAAGCTTTCTTT.